A single sample is the source of the 15 T cell receptor beta chains below, sequenced in a study of cytomegalovirus exposure and HLA in healthy donors (dated by TCRdb to about 2017). The protocol used for the library was the immunoSEQ multiplex PCR assay. The multiplex PCR relied on a mix of 60 forward primers for TCR Vbeta segments and 13 reverse primers for TCR Jbeta segments. TCRdb mirrors the immuneACCESS table, restricted to in-frame sequences. Some clones are absent from its copies; in checked studies, under half trace to an unresolved V gene, and the reason for the others is unknown. The sample contains some 120,000 clones, 75% to 85% of them found a single time. 3% to 3.5% of the sample lies in the top ten. The sample taken for sequencing was PBMCs. These receptors all come from a male donor in good health and CMV-seronegative.

This rearrangement joins TRBV7-9 to TRBJ1-1; 12 bases map to TRBD1. There are 16 residues in the CDR3. V gave up 9 bases and J gave up 0 bases; unmatched junction bases: 8. From germline, CDR1 is SEHNR and CDR2 FQNEAQ (reference sequence). Here the CDR3 reads CASCFGTGGLNTEAFF. The CDR3 DNA reads TGTGCCAGTTGTTTTGGGACAGGGGGCTTGAACACTGAAGCTTTCTTT.

The chain carries TRBV30 and TRBJ2-1; 8 nucleotides agree with TRBD2. The CDR3 has 14 residues. The trim removed 2 bases at V and 6 bases at J, leaving 6 bases unmatched. CDR1 and CDR2 from the germline V gene are GTSNPN and SVGIG (reference sequence). CDR3 bases: TGTGCCTGGAGTCTCTTCGGGGGGGGCAATGAGCAGTTCTTC. Protein: CAWSLFGGGNEQFF.

The chain is built from TRBV7-9 and TRBJ1-2; D not resolved. The germline CDR1 and CDR2 sequences are SEHNR and FQNEAQ (reference sequence). V was cut by 5 bases and J by 8 bases, with 12 bases left in between. This CDR3 is built from 12 residues. The CDR3 is CASSLDSYGYTF. Written as DNA, the CDR3 is TGTGCCAGCAGCCTTGACTCCTACGGCTACACCTTC.

This clone has a handful of counts. V usage is TRBV19 and J usage is TRBJ1-4, with TRBD1 matching 10 bases. Trimming took 7 bases from V and 5 from J; bases not matched to a gene: 1. This CDR3 region has 13 residues. CDR1 is LNHDA and CDR2 is SQIVND in the germline V gene (reference sequence). CDR3 coding DNA: TGTGCCAGTAAGGACAGGGGGAATGAAAAACTGTTTTTT. Protein product: CASKDRGNEKLFF.

The genes are TRBV9 and TRBJ2-7; TRBD1 matches 7 bases. Germline loops: CDR1 SGDLS, CDR2 YYNGEE. With 4 bases clipped from V and 4 bases from J, the junction kept 8 bases outside the gene matches. CDR3 size: 14 residues. CDR3 in DNA: TGTGCCAGCAGCCCGATGGACAGGCGATACGAGCAGTACTTC. Encoded protein: CASSPMDRRYEQYF. The variable domain in full, completed from reference TRBV9 and TRBJ2-7, reads DSGVTQTPKHLITATGQRVTLRCSPRSGDLSVYWYQQSLDQGLQFLIQYYNGEERAKGNILERFSAQQFPDLHSELNLSSLELGDSALYFCASSPMDRRYEQYFGPGTRLTVT.

The chain links TRBV14 to TRBJ1-1; D is unresolved. The ends were cut back, 4 bases at V and 3 bases at J, with 15 bases in the middle. The CDR3 consists of 15 residues. Germline CDR1 reads SGHDN; CDR2 reads FVKESK. In DNA form, the CDR3 reads TGTGCCAGCAGCCGGAGAACGTGGGGAGACACTGAAGCTTTCTTT. This gives the protein CASSRRTWGDTEAFF.

J is TRBJ2-1 and V is TRBV29-1; tentative D call: TRBD2 (5 bases). CDR1 is SQVTM and CDR2 is ANQGSEA in the germline V gene. This CDR3 region has 14 residues. V was shortened by 3 bases and J by 2 bases, with 11 bases between the two germline ends. The chain's CDR3 is CSVDPGSTYNEQFF. As DNA, the CDR3 is TGCAGCGTTGATCCGGGGTCCACCTACAATGAGCAGTTCTTC.

V usage is TRBV6-1 and J usage is TRBJ2-1, with no clear D. There are 11 residues in the CDR3. With 7 bases removed from V and 6 bases from J, the gap between germline ends came to 7 bases. Germline loops: CDR1 MNHNS, CDR2 SASEGT. Here the CDR3 DNA reads TGTGCCAGCACCCCCGTCAATGAGCAGTTCTTC. Translation gives CASTPVNEQFF.

As to this clone: An end of the junction differs from the germline gene, which may be a read error. V is TRBV7-9 and J is TRBJ2-1, with a tentative D call TRBD2 (6 bases). Germline assignment: CDR1 SEHNR and CDR2 FQNEAQ (reference sequence). The CDR3 loop spans 15 amino acids. The CDR3 sequence is CSSSPTRRAGNEQFF. The CDR3 coding sequence is TGTTCCAGCAGCCCTACCCGGAGGGCCGGCAATGAGCAGTTCTTC.

This clone has more than one count but fewer than ten. The chain carries TRBV6-4 and TRBJ2-1, with TRBD1 matching 9 bases. This CDR3 has 15 amino acids. Trimming took 5 bases from V and 1 from J; bases not matched to a gene: 3. Germline-derived CDR1 and CDR2 are MRHNA and SNTAGT. This CDR3 reads CASSRGQGSYNEQFF. CDR3 sequence (DNA): TGTGCCAGCAGTCGGGGACAGGGTTCCTACAATGAGCAGTTCTTC.

In this sample, this clone turned up once. V gene TRBV5-1 combines with J gene TRBJ1-1, with D possibly matching TRBD1 (5 bases). The CDR3 runs to 13 residues. Germline V lookup: CDR1 SGHRS, CDR2 YFSETQ. V was shortened by 4 bases and J by 5 bases, with 12 bases between the two germline ends. CDR3 region: CASSRTAGTEAFF. The DNA of the CDR3 is TGCGCCAGCAGCCGTACGGCAGGGACTGAAGCTTTCTTT.

The V gene is TRBV7-3, the J gene TRBJ1-1, with a tentative D call TRBD1 (6 bases). Per germline, CDR1 SGHTA and CDR2 FQGTGA. The CDR3 runs 11 residues. Here the CDR3 reads CVGHQNTEAFF. The CDR3 region has the DNA TGTGTGGGACACCAAAACACTGAAGCTTTCTTT.

The chain couples TRBV30 to TRBJ1-1; no clear D. Germline CDR1 and CDR2: GTSNPN and SVGIG (reference sequence). The CDR3 length is 14 residues. Trimming stripped 5 bases from V and 0 bases from J, with 13 bases between. CDR3: CAWAREYMNTEAFF. The CDR3 region has the DNA TGTGCCTGGGCCCGGGAGTACATGAACACTGAAGCTTTCTTT.

The rearrangement joins TRBV5-5 to TRBJ1-2, with TRBD1 identical over 11 bases. The V segment lost 4 bases and the J segment 4 bases; nucleotides outside the gene matches: 3. The CDR3 consists of 14 residues. Germline V gene lookup returns CDR1 SGHKS and CDR2 YYEKEE (reference sequence). CDR3 coding DNA: TGTGCCAGCAGCCTCGGACAGGGGGCCTATGGCTACACCTTC. This codes for CASSLGQGAYGYTF. Complete variable domain (other parts from reference TRBV5-5 and TRBJ1-2): DAGVTQSPTHLIKTRGQQVTLRCSPISGHKSVSWYQQVLGQGPQFIFQYYEKEERGRGNFPDRFSARQFPNYSSELNVNALLLGDSALYLCASSLGQGAYGYTFGSGTRLTVV.

The rearrangement links TRBV28 to TRBJ1-1; a possible D gene is TRBD1 (5 bases). The V gene lost 6 bases and the J gene lost 1 base, with 12 bases spanning the gap. CDR3 length: 14 residues. Germline V lookup: CDR1 MDHEN, CDR2 SYDVKM. The CDR3 is CASRPLRGNTEAFF. CDR3 DNA: TGTGCCAGCAGACCCCTTAGGGGGAACACTGAAGCTTTCTTT.